Following are 31 T cell receptor beta chains from one sample sequenced in a study of T cells in localized non-small cell lung cancer. Produced via immunoSEQ multiplex PCR; TCRdb's table is partial and in-frame only. The sample consists of tens of thousands of clones, almost 85% of them appearing once. The input for sequencing was peripheral blood, taken before any cancer treatment. These receptors all stem from a female donor of 60 years or more with stage I lung adenocarcinoma.

The V and J genes are TRBV9 and TRBJ1-4, with D uncertain. Trimming took 3 bases from V and 3 from J, leaving 12 bases between them. CDR3 size: 15 residues. Germline lookup yields CDR1 SGDLS and CDR2 YYNGEE. CDR3 nucleotide sequence: TGTGCCAGCAGCGCACCCCTGGGTGCTAATGAAAAACTGTTTTTT. This codes for CASSAPLGANEKLFF.

This rearrangement joins TRBV29-1 to TRBJ2-1; TRBD1 matches at 7 bases. Germline lookup yields CDR1 SQVTM and CDR2 ANQGSEA. This CDR3 is 15 amino acids long. V was pared by 4 bases and J by 6 bases, with 12 bases of the junction left unmatched. The CDR3 region has the DNA TGCAGCGTTGTCTCTGTGAGACAGGGTATCAATGAGCAGTTCTTC. Translated: CSVVSVRQGINEQFF.

The rearrangement joins TRBV7-9 to TRBJ2-1, with TRBD2 matching 10 bases. CDR3 length: 15 amino acids. V lost 1 base to trimming and J lost 6 bases; unmatched junction nucleotides: 3. Per germline, CDR1 SEHNR and CDR2 FQNEAQ (reference sequence). The CDR3 DNA reads as TGTGCCAGCAGCTTAGGGCTAGCGGGAGTCAATGAGCAGTTCTTC. It yields the protein CASSLGLAGVNEQFF.

This clone was detected a few times. The chain recombines TRBV11-3 with TRBJ2-1; possibly TRBD1 for D (6 bases). This CDR3 comprises 13 residues. Deletions cut 5 bases from V and 8 bases from J, with 13 bases between. CDR1 and CDR2 (germline): SGHNT, YENEEA. The CDR3, as DNA: TGTGCCAGCAGCAAACAGGGTCGGGATGAGCAGTTCTTC. This translates into CASSKQGRDEQFF.

J is TRBJ1-2 and V is TRBV5-6; possible D gene TRBD1, 6 bases. The CDR3 is 16 residues long. Germline CDR1 and CDR2: SGHDT and YYEEEE. Trimming cost V 1 base and J 0 bases, with 13 bases left between them. The CDR3 sequence is CASSLLQTGTNYGYTF. CDR3 nucleotide sequence: TGTGCCAGCAGCTTGCTTCAAACAGGGACTAACTATGGCTACACCTTC.

The CDR3 spells CASSREIRGAETQYF. The CDR3 DNA reads TGTGCCAGCTCACGCGAGATCCGGGGGGCTGAGACCCAGTACTTC. The gene calls are TRBV18 and TRBJ2-5; D might be TRBD2 (7 bases). V was pared by 4 bases and J by 5 bases, with 17 bases between. Germline V lookup: CDR1 KGHSH, CDR2 LQKENI. This CDR3 region has 15 residues.

This sequence joins TRBV6-1 and TRBJ1-2, with TRBD1 as a possible D gene (6 bases). Germline CDR1 MNHNS, CDR2 SASEGT. Trimming left V 10 bases short and J 4 bases short, with 19 bases between. The CDR3 loop spans 14 amino acids. CDR3 in DNA: TGTGCCACCGAACTCGAGGGGGGGGGCTATGGCTACACCTTC. Its protein is CATELEGGGYGYTF.

This clone has a single count. The gene calls are TRBV10-2 and TRBJ1-5, with TRBD1 matching 8 bases. The ends lost 6 bases at V and 7 bases at J; junction bases unmatched: 14. The V gene's germline CDR1 is WSHSY and CDR2 SAAADI. This CDR3 contains 16 residues. The CDR3 protein is CASRPNLGQGIQPQHF. The CDR3 bases are TGCGCCAGCAGGCCAAATCTAGGACAGGGTATCCAGCCCCAGCATTTT.

The V and J genes are TRBV7-9 and TRBJ1-1; tentatively, D is TRBD1 (5 bases). This CDR3 has 14 amino acids. Trimming took 6 bases from V and 1 from J, leaving 12 bases between them. Germline lookup yields CDR1 SEHNR and CDR2 FQNEAQ (reference sequence). The DNA of the CDR3 is TGTGCCAGCAGGGCGGGACCGTCGAACACTGAAGCTTTCTTT. Protein sequence: CASRAGPSNTEAFF. The complete variable domain, with remaining parts taken from reference TRBV7-9 and TRBJ1-1, reads DTGVSQNPRHKITKRGQNVTFRCDPISEHNRLYWYRQTLGQGPEFLTYFQNEAQLEKSRLLSDRFSAERPKGSFSTLEIQRTEQGDSAMYLCASRAGPSNTEAFFGQGTRLTVV.

The chain combines TRBV7-3 with TRBJ1-1; D gene ambiguous. Between the trimmed V and J ends, which lost 3 bases and 0 bases, there was a span of 8 bases. Germline V CDR1 and CDR2: SGHTA, FQGTGA. This CDR3 comprises 14 residues. CDR3 in amino acids: CASSFTQVNTEAFF. The CDR3 coding sequence is TGTGCCAGCAGCTTCACTCAGGTGAACACTGAAGCTTTCTTT.

The chain employs TRBV5-1 and TRBJ1-2; D may be TRBD1 (5 bases). Germline V gene data show CDR1 as SGHRS and CDR2 as YFSETQ. V was cut by 2 bases and J by 8 bases, with 16 bases left in between. The CDR3 is 14 amino acids. CDR3 sequence reads: CASSFGTEGRGYTF. CDR3 in DNA: TGCGCCAGCAGCTTCGGGACTGAGGGAAGGGGCTACACCTTC.

The chain combines TRBV5-6 with TRBJ1-2; a weak D match, TRBD1 (6 bases). V dropped 2 bases and J dropped 8 bases, with 19 bases sitting between them. Germline-derived CDR1 and CDR2 are SGHDT and YYEEEE. This CDR3 comprises 15 residues. The CDR3 loop reads CASSFPGTTFGGYTF. The CDR3 region has the DNA TGTGCCAGCAGCTTTCCTGGGACAACCTTCGGGGGCTACACCTTC.

The rearrangement links TRBV19 to TRBJ2-3, with D hard to call. CDR3 size: 16 residues. CDR1 is LNHDA, CDR2 SQIVND, per germline (reference sequence). The V end was cut by 4 bases, the J end by 7 bases, with 21 bases between. The CDR3 DNA sequence: TGTGCCAGTAGTACGGACCTGCTGGCCTTTACGTATACGCAGTATTTT. It is translated as CASSTDLLAFTYTQYF.

The V and J genes are TRBV9 and TRBJ1-2, with 12 bases identical to TRBD1. The germline CDR1 and CDR2 sequences are SGDLS and YYNGEE. V was pared by 4 bases and J by 7 bases, with 11 bases of the junction left unmatched. The CDR3 is 16 amino acids. In DNA form, the CDR3 reads TGTGCCAGCAGCCCAAGCCCGGGACAGGGGGCGTTTGGCTACACCTTC. Its protein is CASSPSPGQGAFGYTF.

As regards this clone: The sample has other DNA sequences that encode this CDR3 too. This chain uses TRBV11-3 with TRBJ2-1; possibly TRBD2 for D (5 bases). The V end lost 1 base, the J end lost 4 bases, and 5 bases lay between the germline ends. Germline values: CDR1 SGHNT, CDR2 YENEEA. This CDR3 has 13 amino acids. The chain's CDR3 is CASSLGGYNEQFF. The CDR3, as DNA: TGTGCCAGCAGCTTAGGCGGGTACAATGAGCAGTTCTTC.

The chain recombines TRBV30 with TRBJ2-5, with 8 nucleotides matching TRBD2. Per germline, CDR1 GTSNPN and CDR2 SVGIG (reference sequence). Trimming at V came to 0 bases and at J to 4 bases, leaving 1 base not matched to a gene. The CDR3 has 13 residues. The CDR3 DNA reads as TGTGCCTGGAGTGTAAGCGGGAGAGAGACCCAGTACTTC. Amino acid sequence: CAWSVSGRETQYF.

The chain couples TRBV5-1 to TRBJ2-5; D not certain. Trimming removed 3 bases from V and 2 bases from J, with 8 bases in between. This CDR3 contains 13 residues. Per the germline V gene, CDR1 is SGHRS and CDR2 is YFSETQ. The CDR3 DNA reads TGCGCCAGCAGCTCGACATTACAAGAGACCCAGTACTTC. The encoded protein is CASSSTLQETQYF.

The CDR3 DNA follows: TGTGCCAGCAGGGGGAGGTCAAACAGGGTTGGATCTGAAGCTTTCTTT. Translating it yields CASRGRSNRVGSEAFF. The gene calls are TRBV2 and TRBJ1-1; possibly TRBD1 for D (6 bases). The CDR3 covers 16 residues. CDR1 is SNHLY, CDR2 FYNNEI, per germline. Trimming left V 6 bases short and J 6 bases short, with 23 bases between.

The V and J genes are TRBV14 and TRBJ1-1; D is possibly TRBD1 (5 bases). The CDR3 spans 14 residues. Per germline, CDR1 SGHDN and CDR2 FVKESK. The ends were cut back, 6 bases at V and 11 bases at J, with 22 bases in the middle. CDR3 region: CASSLPGASRRAFF. CDR3 nucleotide sequence: TGTGCCAGCAGTCTCCCCGGGGCGTCACGTCGGGCTTTCTTT.

In this sample, this clone turned up a few times. This chain uses TRBV18 with TRBJ1-3; D uncertain. This CDR3 comprises 13 residues. CDR1 KGHSH and CDR2 LQKENI come from the germline V gene. V gave up 5 bases and J gave up 2 bases, with 7 bases separating them. CDR3 sequence (DNA): TGTGCCAGCTCAACCGGGGCTGGAAACACCATATATTTT. Its translation is CASSTGAGNTIYF.

This clone was counted once. J is TRBJ2-1 and V is TRBV11-2; the D is unclear. In germline, CDR1 is SGHAT, CDR2 FQNNGV. The CDR3 has 17 amino acids. V lost 3 bases and J 0 bases, leaving 15 bases between the germline ends. For the CDR3, the DNA is TGTGCCAGCAGCTTCCAGACTGCCCTGAGCTCCTACAATGAGCAGTTCTTC. It is translated as CASSFQTALSSYNEQFF.

This clone turned up a few times. V usage is TRBV6-1 and J usage is TRBJ1-6, with a possible D match to TRBD1 (6 bases). The CDR3 is 13 residues long. Trimming cost V 6 bases and J 7 bases, with 10 bases left between them. Germline lookup yields CDR1 MNHNS and CDR2 SASEGT. The CDR3 DNA follows: TGTGCCAGCAGAACAGGGAGAAATTCACCCCTCCACTTT. It codes for CASRTGRNSPLHF.

This clone showed up just a few times. The CDR3 is CASTDFPSQVYLRSSGNTIYF. The CDR3 DNA reads TGTGCCAGCACCGACTTCCCTTCACAGGTTTACCTGCGTTCCTCTGGAAACACCATATATTTT. The rearrangement joins TRBV27 to TRBJ1-3; weak D call: TRBD1 (5 bases). The CDR3 runs 21 residues. Germline lookup yields CDR1 MNHEY and CDR2 SMNVEV (reference sequence). V gave up 7 bases and J gave up 0 bases, with 31 bases separating them.

This clone was detected only a few times. The J gene is TRBJ1-1, the V gene TRBV5-8, with D hard to call. The germline V gene encodes CDR1 SGHTS and CDR2 YDEGEE. The CDR3 length is 13 residues. V dropped 5 bases and J dropped 5 bases, with 13 bases sitting between them. The CDR3 DNA sequence: TGTGCCAGCAGTGCCTTTTTGGGGACTGAAGCTTTCTTT. Amino acids: CASSAFLGTEAFF.

The V gene is TRBV18, the J gene TRBJ1-2; perhaps TRBD1 as D (6 bases). The CDR3 is 15 residues long. V was pared by 2 bases and J by 8 bases, with 18 bases between. Germline loops: CDR1 KGHSH, CDR2 LQKENI. The CDR3 DNA follows: TGTGCCAGCTCACCAGGGACATCTTCTAAAGGGGGCTACACCTTC. It translates to CASSPGTSSKGGYTF.

The chain uses TRBV10-3 and TRBJ1-4; a possible D gene is TRBD1 (6 bases). Germline V lookup: CDR1 ENHRY, CDR2 SYGVKD. The CDR3 length is 15 residues. Trimming removed 0 bases at V and 6 bases at J, with 11 bases between. The CDR3 is CAISESGAGDEKLFF. The CDR3 DNA sequence: TGTGCCATCAGTGAGTCAGGGGCAGGGGATGAAAAACTGTTTTTT.

This sequence joins TRBV6-5 and TRBJ2-7, with a weak D call TRBD1 (7 bases). V gave up 7 bases and J gave up 8 bases, with 18 bases separating them. This CDR3 region has 13 residues. CDR1 and CDR2 from the germline V gene are MNHEY and SVGAGI. The CDR3 nucleotides are TGTGCCAGCAAGGAGGGGGCTGAGGGGAAGCAGTACTTC. Translation: CASKEGAEGKQYF.

The rearrangement joins TRBV6-6 to TRBJ2-1, with D perhaps matching TRBD1 (6 bases). The CDR3 totals 14 residues. CDR1 MNHNY and CDR2 SVGAGI come from the germline V gene (reference sequence). With 6 bases removed from V and 8 bases from J, the gap between germline ends came to 17 bases. The CDR3 sequence is CASRLEQGRHEQFF. The CDR3 DNA is TGTGCCAGCAGGCTTGAACAGGGAAGGCATGAGCAGTTCTTC.

This rearrangement joins TRBV15 to TRBJ1-1; TRBD1 matches 7 bases. CDR1 and CDR2 (germline): LNHNV, YYDKDF (reference sequence). The CDR3 runs 16 residues. V shed 1 base, J shed 1 base, and the junction held 6 bases outside the gene matches. CDR3 protein: CATSRVQGIWNTEAFF. CDR3 nucleotides: TGTGCCACCAGCAGAGTACAGGGGATTTGGAACACTGAAGCTTTCTTT.

This chain joins TRBV5-1 and TRBJ2-2; the D gene is possibly TRBD2 (6 bases). Germline CDR1 reads SGHRS; CDR2 reads YFSETQ. The CDR3 sequence is 14 residues long. V lost 5 bases, J lost 0 bases, and 8 bases lay in between. The CDR3: CASSSGSNTGELFF. CDR3 nucleotide sequence: TGCGCCAGCAGTAGCGGATCGAACACCGGGGAGCTGTTTTTT.

The table lists this clone with a count of one. J is TRBJ1-3 and V is TRBV11-2; D unclear. Trimming pared 4 bases from V and 0 bases from J, leaving 7 bases between. Germline V gene sequence: CDR1 SGHAT, CDR2 FQNNGV. The CDR3 consists of 14 residues. This CDR3 is CASSSRVSGNTIYF. The DNA for the CDR3 is TGTGCCAGCAGCTCGCGGGTCTCTGGAAACACCATATATTTT. Full variable domain (remainder filled in from reference TRBV11-2 and TRBJ1-3): EAGVAQSPRYKIIEKRQSVAFWCNPISGHATLYWYQQILGQGPKLLIQFQNNGVVDDSQLPKDRFSAERLKGVDSTLKIQPAKLEDSAVYLCASSSRVSGNTIYFGEGSWLTVV.